The 32 T cell receptor beta chains reported below all come from one sample, sequenced in a study of blood T cell repertoires in COVID-19. Measured with immunoSEQ multiplex PCR; TCRdb has only the in-frame clones, and not every one. The sample includes about 230,000 clones, about 80% of them seen just once. Material: peripheral blood. These receptors came from a woman in her fifties or sixties with acute or convalescent COVID-19.

CDR3 bases: TGTGCCAGCAGCCGGGCCCCGGAGGACATTCAGTACTTC. Encoded protein: CASSRAPEDIQYF. J is TRBJ2-4 and V is TRBV7-9, with a tentative D call TRBD2 (5 bases). The germline V gene encodes CDR1 SEHNR and CDR2 FQNEAQ (reference sequence). CDR3 size: 13 residues. The V gene lost 5 bases and the J gene lost 8 bases, with 13 bases spanning the gap.

This CDR3 is CASSRGTGADTQYF. The CDR3 bases are TGCGCCAGCAGTCGGGGGACAGGGGCAGATACGCAGTATTTT. J is TRBJ2-3 and V is TRBV10-1; 10 bases agree with TRBD1. With 5 bases clipped from V and 4 bases from J, the junction kept 3 bases outside the gene matches. Germline-derived CDR1 and CDR2 are WNHNN and SYGVQD (reference sequence). The CDR3 has 14 residues.

The rearrangement joins TRBV9 to TRBJ2-3, with TRBD2 matching 7 bases. This CDR3 is 14 amino acids long. Losses at the gene ends were 6 bases for V and 2 bases for J; bases not matched to a gene: 6. Germline V CDR1 and CDR2: SGDLS, YYNGEE. CDR3 coding DNA: TGTGCCAGCACTGGCGGGGGATACACAGATACGCAGTATTTT. This encodes CASTGGGYTDTQYF.

The chain links TRBV27 to TRBJ2-3, with TRBD1 matching over 10 bases. V lost 5 bases to trimming and J lost 2 bases; unmatched junction nucleotides: 13. This CDR3 contains 18 residues. The germline CDR1 and CDR2 sequences are MNHEY and SMNVEV (reference sequence). The CDR3 loop reads CASSRGQGKAGDTDTQYF. CDR3 DNA sequence: TGTGCCAGCAGTCGGGGACAGGGGAAAGCGGGGGACACAGATACGCAGTATTTT.

The chain links TRBV19 to TRBJ1-5; D remains unclear. Germline CDR1 LNHDA, CDR2 SQIVND (reference sequence). This CDR3 is 15 amino acids long. The V end lost 5 bases, the J end lost 2 bases, and 13 bases lay between the germline ends. The CDR3 bases are TGTGCCAGTAGTGTCGGGCTGGGAGGCAATCAGCCCCAGCATTTT. Amino acids: CASSVGLGGNQPQHF.

This chain uses TRBV5-8 with TRBJ2-1; 10 bases are shared with TRBD2. The length of the CDR3 is 16 residues. Germline CDR1 and CDR2: SGHTS and YDEGEE. After removal of 2 bases from V and 2 bases from J, the junction contained 4 bases not matched to a gene. CDR3 in DNA: TGTGCCAGCAGCTTCTCCCTAGCGGGGGCCTACAATGAGCAGTTCTTC. It encodes CASSFSLAGAYNEQFF.

This CDR3 is CASSLEVGEWFNEQFF. DNA for the CDR3: TGTGCCAGCAGCTTAGAAGTGGGAGAATGGTTCAATGAGCAGTTCTTC. V is TRBV7-2 and J is TRBJ2-1; perhaps TRBD2 as D (5 bases). This CDR3 spans 16 amino acids. V lost 1 base, J lost 6 bases, and 16 bases lay in between. CDR1 SGHTA and CDR2 FQGNSA come from the germline V gene.

The rearrangement uses TRBV6-2 or TRBV6-3 and TRBJ2-7; 9 bases line up with TRBD2. The V gene end was trimmed by 4 bases and the J gene end by 2 bases; junction bases not matched to a gene: 6. CDR3 length equals 15 residues. From germline, CDR1 is MNHEY and CDR2 SVGEGT. This CDR3 is CASSFRTSAAYEQYF. The DNA of the CDR3 is TGTGCCAGCAGTTTCAGGACTAGCGCAGCCTACGAGCAGTACTTC.

DNA of the CDR3: TGTGCCAGCAGCGTAGTACGCAGGGGGGTAAAAGCTTTCTTT. Protein product: CASSVVRRGVKAFF. The chain employs TRBV9 and TRBJ1-1; 7 positions agree with TRBD1. V lost 0 bases to trimming and J lost 9 bases; unmatched junction nucleotides: 8. Germline V gene data show CDR1 as SGDLS and CDR2 as YYNGEE. The CDR3 contains 14 residues.

In its sample, this clone was seen once. J is TRBJ1-2 and V is TRBV30, with 9 bases identical to TRBD1. Germline-derived CDR1 and CDR2 are GTSNPN and SVGIG (reference sequence). Germline trimming cut 5 bases from V and 6 bases from J; bases unmatched to any gene: 10. The CDR3 runs to 14 residues. The CDR3 here is CAWATGGAGDGYTF. The CDR3, as DNA: TGTGCCTGGGCTACAGGGGGCGCCGGGGATGGCTACACCTTC.

This chain uses TRBV28 with TRBJ1-1; 9 bases align to TRBD1. Germline V gene lookup returns CDR1 MDHEN and CDR2 SYDVKM. J gave up 8 bases and V 5 bases, and 6 bases lay outside the gene matches. The CDR3 contains 13 residues. Here the CDR3 reads CASSLGTGREAFF. As DNA, the CDR3 is TGTGCCAGCAGTCTAGGGACAGGGAGGGAAGCTTTCTTT.

The chain has TRBV19 and TRBJ1-5, with D unresolved. V lost 3 bases and J lost 2, with 11 bases in between. CDR3 size: 15 residues. Germline assignment: CDR1 LNHDA and CDR2 SQIVND (reference sequence). The CDR3 reads CASSIREFGNQPQHF. As DNA, the CDR3 is TGTGCCAGTAGTATCCGAGAGTTCGGCAATCAGCCCCAGCATTTT.

The V gene is TRBV27, the J gene TRBJ1-1, with D possibly TRBD1 on 5 matching bases. Trimming cost V 5 bases and J 4 bases, with 11 bases left between them. CDR3 length equals 13 residues. Germline CDR1 MNHEY, CDR2 SMNVEV (reference sequence). The CDR3, as DNA: TGTGCCAGCAGTCTGACAAGGGGCACTGAAGCTTTCTTT. Protein: CASSLTRGTEAFF.

Here the CDR3 reads CSASPAGGGTQYF. The CDR3 nucleotides are TGCAGTGCTAGTCCAGCGGGAGGTGGGACCCAGTACTTC. The chain carries TRBV20-1 and TRBJ2-5, with TRBD2 identical over 9 bases. Germline V CDR1 and CDR2: DFQATT, SNEGSKA (reference sequence). The J segment lost 7 bases and the V segment lost 3 bases, leaving 6 bases of the junction unmatched. The CDR3 length is 13 residues.

The DNA for the CDR3 is TGTGCCAGCAGCCCCATAACTAGCGGGGGGTACAATGAGCAGTTCTTC. Translating it yields CASSPITSGGYNEQFF. The V gene is TRBV4-2, the J gene TRBJ2-1; TRBD2 matches at 12 bases. Unmatched junction bases numbered 5, after V lost 4 bases and J lost 4 bases. CDR3 length equals 16 residues. Germline V gene data show CDR1 as LGHNA and CDR2 as YNFKEQ.

CDR3 sequence reads: CAWIGGSEAFF. CDR3 nucleotide sequence: TGTGCCTGGATCGGGGGGTCTGAAGCTTTCTTT. The V and J genes are TRBV30 and TRBJ1-1; D is perhaps TRBD1 (5 bases). Trimming cost V 4 bases and J 6 bases, with 9 bases left between them. Germline-derived CDR1 and CDR2 are GTSNPN and SVGIG (reference sequence). The CDR3 spans 11 residues.

This clone was observed once. The chain carries TRBV5-1 and TRBJ1-1; D gene unclear. V was shortened by 5 bases and J by 6 bases, with 8 bases between the two germline ends. Germline-derived CDR1 and CDR2 are SGHRS and YFSETQ. The CDR3 spans 11 residues. In DNA form, the CDR3 reads TGCGCCAGCAGTTACGGGTCTGAAGCTTTCTTT. Translated, it gives CASSYGSEAFF.

V and J are TRBV6-4 and TRBJ1-1; no definite D call. The CDR3 totals 13 residues. CDR1 is MRHNA, CDR2 SNTAGT, per germline. With 4 bases removed from V and 4 bases from J, the gap between germline ends came to 10 bases. CDR3 sequence: CASSVQEGTEAFF. For the CDR3, the DNA is TGTGCCAGCAGTGTTCAGGAGGGCACTGAAGCTTTCTTT.

Comments on this clone: The same CDR3 arises from other DNA sequences in this sample as well. The chain links TRBV5-1 to TRBJ2-7; D ambiguous. The V and J ends lost 0 bases and 1 base respectively, with 5 bases between them. The CDR3 contains 13 residues. CDR1 and CDR2 from the germline V gene are SGHRS and YFSETQ. The DNA of the CDR3 is TGCGCCAGCAGCTTGGGTTCGTCCTACGAGCAGTACTTC. The encoded protein is CASSLGSSYEQYF.

This rearrangement joins TRBV4-1 to TRBJ2-1; 12 bases match TRBD2. The V gene end was trimmed by 4 bases and the J gene end by 8 bases; junction bases not matched to a gene: 9. The CDR3 contains 16 residues. Germline V gives CDR1 MGHRA, CDR2 YSYEKL. CDR3 bases: TGCGCCAGCAGCCCCTCGACTAGCGGGAGAAGTTATGAGCAGTTCTTC. Translating it yields CASSPSTSGRSYEQFF.

V is TRBV3-1 (or the pseudogene TRBV3-2) and J is TRBJ2-7; D is perhaps TRBD2 (7 bases). Germline V gene data show CDR1 as LGHDT and CDR2 as YNNKEL (reference sequence). V was pared by 1 base and J by 3 bases, with 19 bases between. There are 17 residues in the CDR3. In DNA form, the CDR3 reads TGTGCCAGCAGCCAAGCTGCCGGGGGGCCATTGGGCTACGAGCAGTACTTC. It is translated as CASSQAAGGPLGYEQYF.

The chain combines TRBV4-2 with TRBJ1-4, with D perhaps TRBD1 (6 bases). The germline V gene has CDR1 LGHNA and CDR2 YNFKEQ. The CDR3 length is 12 residues. The V and J ends lost 5 bases and 7 bases respectively, with 8 bases between them. The CDR3 nucleotides are TGTGCCAGCAGCTCCAGGGGTGAAAAACTGTTTTTT. This gives the protein CASSSRGEKLFF.

This clone was seen at least ten times. V usage is TRBV5-1 and J usage is TRBJ2-7; weak D call: TRBD1 (5 bases). Germline CDR1 and CDR2: SGHRS and YFSETQ. Trimming stripped 0 bases from V and 7 bases from J, with 17 bases between. This CDR3 has 15 residues. CDR3 region: CASSLATGPMLEQYF. For the CDR3, the DNA is TGCGCCAGCAGCTTGGCCACAGGACCGATGTTGGAGCAGTACTTC.

Remarks on this clone: This specimen includes other DNA sequences encoding the same CDR3. The gene calls are TRBV28 and TRBJ2-2; TRBD1 is a possible D gene (6 bases). Germline CDR1 and CDR2: MDHEN and SYDVKM. The CDR3 covers 13 residues. V was trimmed by 5 bases and J by 5 bases, leaving 9 bases between them. CDR3 nucleotide sequence: TGTGCCAGCAGTGGGCAGGGGACCGGGGAGCTGTTTTTT. Protein product: CASSGQGTGELFF.

V usage is TRBV11-2 and J usage is TRBJ2-1, with a weak D call TRBD2 (5 bases). Trimming stripped 3 bases from V and 4 bases from J, with 13 bases between. This CDR3 is 15 amino acids long. The germline gives CDR1 SGHAT, CDR2 FQNNGV. CDR3 in amino acids: CASSLNEGRYNEQFF. The CDR3 DNA sequence: TGTGCCAGCAGCTTGAACGAGGGTAGGTACAATGAGCAGTTCTTC.

The chain has TRBV9 and TRBJ2-3, with TRBD2 matching 9 bases. The CDR3 covers 15 residues. Germline V gene sequence: CDR1 SGDLS, CDR2 YYNGEE. The trim removed 3 bases at V and 3 bases at J, leaving 5 bases unmatched. In DNA form, the CDR3 reads TGTGCCAGCAGCGGGGCTAGCGGGATAACAGATACGCAGTATTTT. This translates into CASSGASGITDTQYF.

The chain uses TRBV3-1 (or the pseudogene TRBV3-2) and TRBJ2-3; D not certain. V was pared by 4 bases and J by 4 bases, with 12 bases between. This CDR3 spans 14 amino acids. Germline values: CDR1 LGHDT, CDR2 YNNKEL (reference sequence). The CDR3 here is CASSPLAVADTQYF. The CDR3 coding sequence is TGTGCCAGCAGCCCCCTTGCGGTCGCAGATACGCAGTATTTT.

The chain recombines TRBV18 with TRBJ2-7; 8 positions agree with TRBD1. J lost 2 bases, V lost 4 bases, and 7 bases had no gene match. CDR1 and CDR2 (germline): KGHSH, LQKENI. This CDR3 is built from 15 residues. This CDR3 reads CASSLSGQATYEQYF. CDR3 coding DNA: TGTGCCAGCTCACTCTCGGGACAGGCTACCTACGAGCAGTACTTC.

The rearrangement uses TRBV15 and TRBJ2-3, with TRBD1 matching 11 bases. Germline V gene data show CDR1 as LNHNV and CDR2 as YYDKDF (reference sequence). The CDR3 runs to 15 residues. J gave up 3 bases and V 7 bases, and 6 bases lay outside the gene matches. The CDR3 DNA reads TGTGCCACCATCAGGGACAGGGGGATGACAGATACGCAGTATTTT. Translated: CATIRDRGMTDTQYF. The full variable domain, its missing parts supplied by reference TRBV15 and TRBJ2-3, is DAMVIQNPRYQVTQFGKPVTLSCSQTLNHNVMYWYQQKSSQAPKLLFHYYDKDFNNEADTPDNFQSRRPNTSFCFLDIRSPGLGDTAMYLCATIRDRGMTDTQYFGPGTRLTVL.

This clone was recorded once. The chain is built from TRBV7-6 and TRBJ1-6; D might be TRBD1 (5 bases). Germline V gene data show CDR1 as SGHVS and CDR2 as FNYEAQ. Trimming stripped 0 bases from V and 7 bases from J, with 7 bases between. CDR3 length: 14 residues. As DNA, the CDR3 is TGTGCCAGCAGCTTAGCTACAGGAAATTCACCCCTCCACTTT. Encoded protein: CASSLATGNSPLHF. The full variable domain, its missing parts supplied by reference TRBV7-6 and TRBJ1-6, is GAGVSQSPRYKVTKRGQDVALRCDPISGHVSLYWYRQALGQGPEFLTYFNYEAQQDKSGLPNDRFSAERPEGSISTLTIQRTEQRDSAMYRCASSLATGNSPLHFGNGTRLTVT.

V usage is TRBV5-4 and J usage is TRBJ2-5; 8 bases fit TRBD2. The CDR3 is 14 residues long. V was clipped by 3 bases and J by 3 bases; unmatched bases: 4. Germline V gene lookup returns CDR1 SGHNT and CDR2 YYREEE (reference sequence). CDR3 in amino acids: CASSSGGGEETQYF. The CDR3 DNA follows: TGTGCCAGCAGCTCGGGGGGGGGTGAAGAGACCCAGTACTTC.

CDR3 sequence: CASSESGGLGETQYF. The DNA for the CDR3 is TGCGCCAGCAGTGAGTCGGGCGGGCTAGGAGAGACCCAGTACTTC. V and J are TRBV10-1 and TRBJ2-5; TRBD2 might be the D (5 bases). This CDR3 is 15 amino acids long. Germline-derived CDR1 and CDR2 are WNHNN and SYGVQD (reference sequence). V was trimmed by 0 bases and J by 4 bases, leaving 12 bases between them.